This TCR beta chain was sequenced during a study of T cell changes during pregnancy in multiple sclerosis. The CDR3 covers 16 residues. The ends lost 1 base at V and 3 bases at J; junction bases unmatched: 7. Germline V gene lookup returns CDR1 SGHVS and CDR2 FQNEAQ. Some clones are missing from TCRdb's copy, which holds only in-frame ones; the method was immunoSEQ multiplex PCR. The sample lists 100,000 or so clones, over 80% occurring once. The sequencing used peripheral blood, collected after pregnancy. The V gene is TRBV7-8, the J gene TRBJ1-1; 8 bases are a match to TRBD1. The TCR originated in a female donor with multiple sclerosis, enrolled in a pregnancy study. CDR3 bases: TGTGCCAGCAGCTTAGGGCAGGGGGCCTGGGACACTGAAGCTTTCTTT. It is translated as CASSLGQGAWDTEAFF.